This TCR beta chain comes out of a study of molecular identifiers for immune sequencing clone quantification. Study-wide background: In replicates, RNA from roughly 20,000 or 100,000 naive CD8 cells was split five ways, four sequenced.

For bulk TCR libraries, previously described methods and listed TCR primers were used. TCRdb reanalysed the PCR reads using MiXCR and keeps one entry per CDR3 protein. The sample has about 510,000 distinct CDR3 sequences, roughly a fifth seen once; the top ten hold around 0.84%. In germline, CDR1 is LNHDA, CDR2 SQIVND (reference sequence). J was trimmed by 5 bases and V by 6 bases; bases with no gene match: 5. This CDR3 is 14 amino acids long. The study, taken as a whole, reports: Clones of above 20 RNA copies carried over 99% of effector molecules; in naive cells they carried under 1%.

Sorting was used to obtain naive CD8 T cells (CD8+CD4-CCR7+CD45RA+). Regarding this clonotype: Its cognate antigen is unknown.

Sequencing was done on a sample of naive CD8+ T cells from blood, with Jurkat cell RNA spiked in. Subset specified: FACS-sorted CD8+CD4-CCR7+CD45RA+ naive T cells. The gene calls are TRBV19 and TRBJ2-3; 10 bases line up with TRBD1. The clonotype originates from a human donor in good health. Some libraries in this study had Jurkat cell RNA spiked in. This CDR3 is CASSPGTGEDTQYF. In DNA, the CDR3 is TGTGCCAGTAGCCCTGGGACAGGGGAAGATACGCAGTATTTT.